A selection of T cell receptor beta chains follows, all from one sample in a study of Ad26.COV2.S vaccination and SARS-CoV-2 variants. Only in-frame clones appear in the TCRdb table, and some are missing; sequencing was by immunoSEQ multiplex PCR. The sample records over 110,000 clones, 75% to 90% being singletons. The sample in question was peripheral blood, obtained after recovery from COVID-19. The receptors derive from a human donor who had recovered from COVID-19. Both conserved end residues are part of each CDR3. Each record gives: V gene, clone size, J gene, D gene, CDR3 protein, CDR3 DNA. A D gene is named only where the DNA matches it firmly. Size tells how often a clone was seen (once, few, many) or the class of an expanded clone, and some rows leave it out.

TRBV7-8	NA	TRBJ1-1	NA	CASSLEGTRYKAFF	TGTGCCAGCAGCTTAGAGGGCACCCGGTACAAAGCTTTCTTT
TRBV12-3/TRBV12-4	NA	TRBJ1-1	NA	CASSLGNTEAFF	TGTGCCAGCAGTTTGGGGAACACTGAAGCTTTCTTT
TRBV10-2	NA	TRBJ2-5	TRBD1	CASSEIGTGRETQYF	TGCGCCAGCAGTGAGATCGGGACAGGGCGGGAGACCCAGTACTTC
TRBV4-3	NA	TRBJ2-1	TRBD2	CASSQLRGGDEQFF	TGCGCCAGCAGCCAATTGCGGGGGGGGGATGAGCAGTTCTTC
TRBV2	NA	TRBJ2-7	TRBD1	CASTGGYEQYF	TGTGCCAGCACAGGGGGCTACGAGCAGTACTTC
TRBV3-1/TRBV3-2	few	TRBJ1-2	NA	CASRDNNYGYTF	TGTGCCAGCCGGGACAACAACTATGGCTACACCTTC
TRBV7-8	few	TRBJ1-5	TRBD1	CASSSNEQGQPQHF	TGTGCCAGCAGCTCCAACGAACAGGGGCAGCCCCAGCATTTT
TRBV19	NA	TRBJ1-1	NA	CASSIQSTGIAEAFF	TGTGCCAGTAGTATACAATCAACAGGGATCGCTGAAGCTTTCTTT
TRBV2	NA	TRBJ1-6	NA	CASSALPADSPLHF	TGTGCCAGCAGTGCCTTGCCCGCGGATTCACCCCTCCACTTT
TRBV30	NA	TRBJ1-3	NA	CAWTRGNTIYF	TGTGCCTGGACCCGGGGGAACACCATATATTTT
TRBV3-1/TRBV3-2	NA	TRBJ2-3	NA	CASSSFVEDTQYF	TGTGCCAGCAGCTCGTTCGTGGAGGATACGCAGTATTTT
TRBV7-8	NA	TRBJ2-1	TRBD2	CASSVGLAGSYNEQFF	TGTGCCAGCAGCGTGGGACTAGCGGGTTCCTACAATGAGCAGTTCTTC
TRBV10-3	few	TRBJ2-3	TRBD1	CAISDSTGTDTQYF	TGTGCCATCAGTGACTCGACAGGGACAGATACGCAGTATTTT
TRBV19	NA	TRBJ1-2	NA	CASSMKNGDYGYTF	TGTGCCAGTAGTATGAAAAACGGAGACTATGGCTACACCTTC
TRBV9	NA	TRBJ1-6	NA	CASSPREGYNSPLHF	TGTGCCAGCAGCCCCAGGGAGGGTTATAATTCACCCCTCCACTTT
TRBV12-3/TRBV12-4	NA	TRBJ1-1	NA	CATGGGMNTEAFF	TGTGCCACCGGGGGGGGAATGAACACTGAAGCTTTCTTT
TRBV3-1/TRBV3-2	NA	TRBJ2-7	NA	CASSQEGNSLEQYF	TGTGCCAGCAGCCAAGAAGGGAACAGTCTCGAGCAGTACTTC
TRBV29-1	NA	TRBJ2-3	NA	CSVGTGVTDTQYF	TGCAGCGTTGGGACGGGAGTCACAGATACGCAGTATTTT
TRBV28	NA	TRBJ1-2	TRBD1	CASSFEDRVPGAYGYTF	TGTGCCAGCAGTTTCGAAGACAGGGTTCCTGGGGCCTATGGCTACACCTTC
TRBV25-1	NA	TRBJ1-1	TRBD1	CASSARTGDTEAFF	TGTGCCAGCAGTGCCAGAACAGGGGACACTGAAGCTTTCTTT
TRBV7-2	NA	TRBJ2-4	TRBD1	CASSAGQGTAKNIQYF	TGTGCCAGCAGCGCCGGACAGGGAACAGCCAAAAACATTCAGTACTTC
TRBV25-1	NA	TRBJ2-1	TRBD1	CASSGTEYNEQFF	TGTGCCAGCAGCGGGACAGAATACAATGAGCAGTTCTTC
TRBV7-2	few	TRBJ1-6	NA	CASKGLPNSPLHF	TGTGCCAGCAAGGGGCTACCCAATTCACCCCTCCACTTT
TRBV18	NA	TRBJ2-2	TRBD1	CASSLYGQGNTGELFF	TGTGCCAGCTCACTTTATGGACAGGGAAACACCGGGGAGCTGTTTTTT
TRBV6-5	NA	TRBJ1-2	NA	CASSYSMLYGYTF	TGTGCCAGCAGTTACTCGATGCTATATGGCTACACCTTC
TRBV7-9	NA	TRBJ2-1	NA	CASEGGEQFF	TGTGCCAGCGAGGGGGGTGAGCAGTTCTTC
TRBV7-9	few	TRBJ2-7	NA	CASSPTPGSKSSYEQYF	TGTGCCAGCAGCCCCACCCCGGGCAGCAAGAGCTCCTACGAGCAGTACTTC
TRBV6-2/TRBV6-3	NA	TRBJ1-2	TRBD1	CASNPGQRYGYTF	TGTGCCAGCAACCCGGGACAGAGATATGGCTACACCTTC
TRBV7-9	NA	TRBJ2-2	NA	CASSIANTGELFF	TGTGCCAGCAGCATCGCGAACACCGGGGAGCTGTTTTTT
TRBV7-2	NA	TRBJ1-4	NA	CASSEDVGNEKLFF	TGTGCCAGCAGCGAGGACGTAGGAAATGAAAAACTGTTTTTT
TRBV20-1	once	TRBJ1-3	NA	CSARNGNTIYF	TGCAGTGCTAGAAATGGAAACACCATATATTTT
TRBV14	NA	TRBJ2-1	NA	CASSKSDRKQFF	TGTGCCAGCAGTAAGAGCGACAGGAAGCAGTTCTTC
TRBV20-1	once	TRBJ2-5	NA	CSASRLGVQETQYF	TGCAGTGCTAGTCGGTTGGGGGTTCAAGAGACCCAGTACTTC
TRBV3-1/TRBV3-2	NA	TRBJ1-2	NA	CASSQAKGRFYGYTF	TGTGCCAGCAGTCAAGCGAAGGGGCGCTTCTATGGCTACACCTTC
TRBV4-1	NA	TRBJ1-5	NA	CASSQDTGAGQPQHF	TGCGCCAGCAGCCAAGATACGGGGGCAGGTCAGCCCCAGCATTTT
TRBV7-9	NA	TRBJ1-1	NA	CASSFGTFSNTEAFF	TGTGCCAGCAGCTTCGGGACCTTTTCGAACACTGAAGCTTTCTTT
TRBV18	NA	TRBJ2-5	TRBD1	CASSGMTGQETQYF	TGTGCCAGCTCGGGCATGACAGGGCAAGAGACCCAGTACTTC
TRBV4-1	few	TRBJ2-7	NA	CASSQASGWAYEQYF	TGCGCCAGCAGCCAAGCCTCAGGTTGGGCCTACGAGCAGTACTTC
TRBV5-6	NA	TRBJ2-7	NA	CASSLEGGGAPYEQYF	TGTGCCAGCAGCTTGGAGGGTGGGGGGGCCCCCTACGAGCAGTACTTC
TRBV9	few	TRBJ2-1	NA	CASSVALPGTRVNEQFF	TGTGCCAGCAGCGTAGCTCTCCCCGGGACCCGGGTCAATGAGCAGTTCTTC
TRBV18	NA	TRBJ2-5	NA	CASSDRNQETQYF	TGTGCCAGCTCGGACAGAAACCAAGAGACCCAGTACTTC
TRBV5-1	NA	TRBJ2-3	TRBD1	CASSWGWDREKTDTQYF	TGCGCCAGCAGCTGGGGTTGGGACAGGGAGAAAACAGATACGCAGTATTTT
TRBV7-2	NA	TRBJ2-5	NA	CASSLDVAGDETQYF	TGTGCCAGCAGCTTAGATGTTGCAGGGGACGAGACCCAGTACTTC
TRBV2	NA	TRBJ2-1	NA	CASSESPARGEQFF	TGTGCCAGCAGTGAAAGCCCTGCCCGGGGTGAGCAGTTCTTC
TRBV10-3	NA	TRBJ2-3	NA	CAIIGDLTDTQYF	TGTGCCATCATAGGGGACCTCACAGATACGCAGTATTTT
TRBV30	NA	TRBJ1-2	NA	CAWSKGAFDGYTF	TGTGCCTGGAGCAAGGGTGCTTTTGATGGCTACACCTTC
TRBV3-1/TRBV3-2	NA	TRBJ2-7	NA	CASSPRDFSSYEQYF	TGTGCCAGCAGCCCCCGGGACTTTAGCTCCTACGAGCAGTACTTC
TRBV12-3/TRBV12-4	NA	TRBJ2-5	NA	CASSLGETQYF	TGTGCCAGCAGTTTGGGGGAGACCCAGTACTTC
TRBV3-1/TRBV3-2	NA	TRBJ1-1	TRBD1	CASSQDDRDTEAFF	TGTGCCAGCAGCCAAGACGACAGGGACACTGAAGCTTTCTTT
TRBV15	NA	TRBJ1-2	NA	CATSRDRGTAHGYTF	TGTGCCACCAGCAGAGATCGTGGGACCGCTCATGGCTACACCTTC
TRBV28	NA	TRBJ2-3	NA	CASSKKMVRGALGDTQYF	TGTGCCAGCAGCAAAAAAATGGTTCGGGGGGCTCTGGGGGATACGCAGTATTTT
TRBV4-3	NA	TRBJ1-3	NA	CASSAGGSGNTIYF	TGCGCCAGCAGCGCAGGCGGTTCTGGAAACACCATATATTTT
TRBV11-2	NA	TRBJ1-2	NA	CASSLPPGNFGGYTF	TGTGCCAGCAGCTTACCTCCGGGAAACTTTGGGGGCTACACCTTC